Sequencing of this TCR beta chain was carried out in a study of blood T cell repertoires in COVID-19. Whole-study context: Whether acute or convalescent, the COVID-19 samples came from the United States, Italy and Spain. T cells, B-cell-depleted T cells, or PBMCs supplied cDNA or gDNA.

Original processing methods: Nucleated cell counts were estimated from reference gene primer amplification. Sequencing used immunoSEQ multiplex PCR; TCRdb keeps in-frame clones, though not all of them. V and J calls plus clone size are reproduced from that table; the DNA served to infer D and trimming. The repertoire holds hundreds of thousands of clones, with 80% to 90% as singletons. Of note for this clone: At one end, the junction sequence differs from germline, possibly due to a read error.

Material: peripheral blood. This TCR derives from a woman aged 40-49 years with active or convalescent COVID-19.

CDR3 nucleotide sequence: TGTGCCAGCAGTGACTCGACAGAGGGCTACACCTTC. It translates to CASSDSTEGYTF. The rearrangement joins TRBV6-6 to TRBJ1-2; perhaps TRBD1 as D (5 bases). Germline CDR1 is MNHNY and CDR2 is SVGAGI (reference sequence). The CDR3 is 12 amino acids.